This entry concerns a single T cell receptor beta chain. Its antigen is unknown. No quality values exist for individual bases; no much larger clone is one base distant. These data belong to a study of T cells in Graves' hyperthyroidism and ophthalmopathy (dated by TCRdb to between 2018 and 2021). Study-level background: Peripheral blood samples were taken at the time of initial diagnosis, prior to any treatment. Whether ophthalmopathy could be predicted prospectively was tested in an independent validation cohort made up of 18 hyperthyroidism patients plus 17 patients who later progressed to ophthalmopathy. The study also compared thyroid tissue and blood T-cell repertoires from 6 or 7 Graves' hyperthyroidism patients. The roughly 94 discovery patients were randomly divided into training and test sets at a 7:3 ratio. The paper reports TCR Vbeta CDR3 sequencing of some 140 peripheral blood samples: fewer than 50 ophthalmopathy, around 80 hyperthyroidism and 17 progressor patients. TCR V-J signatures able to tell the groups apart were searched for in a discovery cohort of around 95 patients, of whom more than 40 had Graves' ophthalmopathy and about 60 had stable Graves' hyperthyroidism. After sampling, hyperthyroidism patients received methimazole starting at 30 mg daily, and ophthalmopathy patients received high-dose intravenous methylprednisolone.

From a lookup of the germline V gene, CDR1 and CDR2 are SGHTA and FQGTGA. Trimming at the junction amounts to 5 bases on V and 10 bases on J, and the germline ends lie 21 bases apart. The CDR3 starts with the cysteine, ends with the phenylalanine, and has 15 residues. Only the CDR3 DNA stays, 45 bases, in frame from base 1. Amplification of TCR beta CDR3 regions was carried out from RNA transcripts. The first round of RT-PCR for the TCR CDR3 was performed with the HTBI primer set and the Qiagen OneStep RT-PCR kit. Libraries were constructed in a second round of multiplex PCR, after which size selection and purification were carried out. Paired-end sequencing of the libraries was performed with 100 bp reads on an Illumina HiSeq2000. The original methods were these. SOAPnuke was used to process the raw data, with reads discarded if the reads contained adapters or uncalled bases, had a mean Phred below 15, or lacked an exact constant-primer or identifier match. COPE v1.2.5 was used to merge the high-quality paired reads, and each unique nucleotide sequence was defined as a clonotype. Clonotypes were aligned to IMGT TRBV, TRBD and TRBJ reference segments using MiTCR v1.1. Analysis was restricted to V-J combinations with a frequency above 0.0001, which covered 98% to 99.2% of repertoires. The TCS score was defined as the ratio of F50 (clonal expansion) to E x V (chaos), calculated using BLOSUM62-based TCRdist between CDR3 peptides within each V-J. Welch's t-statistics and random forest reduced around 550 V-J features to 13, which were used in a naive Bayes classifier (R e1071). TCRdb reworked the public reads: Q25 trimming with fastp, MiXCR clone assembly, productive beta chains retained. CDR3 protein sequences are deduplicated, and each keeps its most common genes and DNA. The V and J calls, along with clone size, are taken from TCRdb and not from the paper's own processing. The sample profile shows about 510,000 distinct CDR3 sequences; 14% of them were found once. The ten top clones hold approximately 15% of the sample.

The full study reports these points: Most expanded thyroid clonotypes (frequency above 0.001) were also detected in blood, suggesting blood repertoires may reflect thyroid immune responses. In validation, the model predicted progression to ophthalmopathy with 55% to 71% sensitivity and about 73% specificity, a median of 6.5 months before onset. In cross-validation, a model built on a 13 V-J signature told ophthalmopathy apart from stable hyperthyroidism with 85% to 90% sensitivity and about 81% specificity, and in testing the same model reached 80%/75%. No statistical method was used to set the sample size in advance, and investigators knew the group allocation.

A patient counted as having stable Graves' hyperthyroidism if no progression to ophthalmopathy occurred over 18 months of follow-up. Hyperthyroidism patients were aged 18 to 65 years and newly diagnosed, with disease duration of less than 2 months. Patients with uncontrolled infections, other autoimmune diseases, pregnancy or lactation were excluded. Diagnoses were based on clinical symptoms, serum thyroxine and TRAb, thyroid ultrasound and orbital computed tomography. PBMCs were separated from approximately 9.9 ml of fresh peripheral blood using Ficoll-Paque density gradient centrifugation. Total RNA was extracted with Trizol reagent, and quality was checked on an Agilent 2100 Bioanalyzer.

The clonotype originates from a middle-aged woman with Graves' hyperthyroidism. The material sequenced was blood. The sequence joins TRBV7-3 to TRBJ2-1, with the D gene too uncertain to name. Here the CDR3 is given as CASSPSPGQSLEQFF. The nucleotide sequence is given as TGTGCCAGCAGCCCCTCCCCTGGCCAATCGCTCGAGCAGTTCTTC.